Sequencing of this T cell receptor (beta chain) was carried out in a study of cytomegalovirus exposure and HLA in healthy donors. General study points: In a later analysis, TCR beta V- and J-gene trimming showed a link to a missense DCLRE1C variant.

As to this clone: Antigen unknown.

The PCR ran on 60 Vbeta and 13 Jbeta primers. Sequenced by immunoSEQ multiplex PCR; TCRdb stores in-frame clones only, minus some. Altogether under 200,000 clones are present, 70% to 90% being singletons, with the ten largest covering about 9.3%. CDR3 length: 15 amino acids. CDR1 and CDR2 (germline): WNHNN, SYGVQD (reference sequence). With V trimmed by 5 bases and J by 0 bases, 4 bases remained unmatched. The V gene is TRBV10-1, the J gene TRBJ1-1, with TRBD1 matching over 9 bases. This TCR was recovered from a man younger than 30 in good health and CMV-seropositive. The specimen sequenced was PBMCs. The CDR3 protein is CASSTGTGMNTEAFF. CDR3 sequence (DNA): TGCGCCAGCAGTACCGGGACAGGGATGAACACTGAAGCTTTCTTT.